This record looks at one TCR beta chain sequence and its context. This clonotype turned up a few times. Its binding antigen is unknown. Per-base qualities were not stored, and no clone one base away is much larger. The sample originates from a study of blood T cells in healthy people across ages (dated by TCRdb to between 2014 and 2016). Some background on the complete study: In model experiments, template switching captured roughly one uniquely barcoded TCR beta cDNA molecule for every two T cells. Using deep sequencing normalized with unique cDNA molecular identifiers, the study measured how TCR beta repertoire diversity changes with age. Using the same blood draw, the study looked at two additional independent replicas of 1 million unique cDNA reads for two donors, one aged 18 to 29 and the other aged 80 or older. To avoid experimental bias, donors of different ages were spread randomly across the sequencing lanes. Donors were grouped into four age groups: young (average approximately 16 years), middle-aged (roughly 37), aged (about 60) and long-lived (approximately 75).

From cysteine to phenylalanine, the CDR3 is 16 amino acids long. The retained sequence is limited to the CDR3, 48 bases, with the frame set at the first base. Germline trimming: 0 bases from V, 2 bases from J; junction bases outside gene matches: 9. The germline V gene provides CDR1 SQVTM and CDR2 ANQGSEA. Study-wide conclusions, independent of this receptor: As age increased, observed TCR beta diversity per million T cells dropped in a roughly linear way, and a significant reduction was already evident by age 40. Estimates of total diversity based on one million sequenced T cells were considered lower bounds and underestimates. The CMV infection status of donors was not known, potentially confounding age-related changes in expanded clonotypes. The percentage of naive T cells measured by flow cytometry correlated strongly with observed TCR beta diversity. Bulk unsorted PBMC profiling prevented conclusive comparison of naive and antigen-experienced compartments. The long-lived group showed more naive CD4+ T cells, fewer expanded clones and increased TCR diversity than the aged group, suggesting age selection.

The donors were 40 or so Caucasian individuals from Russia, aged roughly 6 to 95 years, who were systemically healthy. Each donor gave around 9.5 milliliters of peripheral blood, collected into EDTA-treated Vacutainer tubes. PBMCs were isolated by Ficoll-Paque density-gradient centrifugation, with at least 6 million obtained per sample. Trizol reagent was used to extract total RNA from PBMCs, with at least 6 micrograms per sample. For every donor, flow cytometry on a PBMC aliquot measured the percentage of naive CD45RAhigh/CD27high T cells. The library was obtained by 5' RACE. Data came from an Illumina HiSeq 2500. A second PCR of roughly 7 to 11 cycles was performed with a sample-barcoded 5' primer and a J-beta primer mix. A template-switch 5' adaptor carrying 12 random nucleotides introduced a unique molecular identifier onto each TCR beta cDNA molecule. Each sample yielded at least 3 million CDR3-containing paired-end reads. First-strand cDNA synthesis was performed from all RNA using the Mint cDNA synthesis kit, with priming by a TRBC-specific oligonucleotide. After uracil-DNA glycosylase treatment, a first 18-cycle PCR used universal primers M1SS and BC2_uni_R on all cDNA. The authors' pipeline ran thus. For normalization, 1 million high-quality reads were randomly selected from each sample, with every read carrying a distinct molecular identifier. Instead of being binned into consensus sequences, reads that shared molecular identifiers were thrown out. CDR3 identification, clonotype clustering and error correction used MiTCR with a Q25 quality threshold and the strictest error-elimination algorithm. Lower-bound total TCR beta diversity was estimated with a nonparametric unseen species model using Euler transformation. TCRdb reran the public reads through fastp at Q25 and MiXCR, keeping productive beta chains. Each entry merges the rows of one CDR3 protein and shows their most common DNA and genes. The V and J calls reflect TCRdb's pipeline rather than the authors' work. The sample table shows approximately 1,100,000 distinct CDR3 sequences, and 35% to 50% are seen once. 18% of the sample comes from the top ten.

Recombination linked TRBV29-1 to TRBJ2-5; 7 bases in the middle match TRBD1. The material sequenced was blood. The TCR originated in a woman aged 60 to 75 in good health. Read as DNA, the sequence is TGCAGCGTTGAAGATTGGACGCCGGGACAGCAAGAGACCCAGTACTTC. Protein translation: CSVEDWTPGQQETQYF. The full variable domain, completed from the reference TRBV29-1 and TRBJ2-5 proteins outside the CDR3, reads SAVISQKPSRDICQRGTSLTIQCQVDSQVTMMFWYRQQPGQSLTLIATANQGSEATYESGFVIDKFPISRPNLTFSTLTVSNMSPEDSSIYLCSVEDWTPGQQETQYFGPGTRLLVL.